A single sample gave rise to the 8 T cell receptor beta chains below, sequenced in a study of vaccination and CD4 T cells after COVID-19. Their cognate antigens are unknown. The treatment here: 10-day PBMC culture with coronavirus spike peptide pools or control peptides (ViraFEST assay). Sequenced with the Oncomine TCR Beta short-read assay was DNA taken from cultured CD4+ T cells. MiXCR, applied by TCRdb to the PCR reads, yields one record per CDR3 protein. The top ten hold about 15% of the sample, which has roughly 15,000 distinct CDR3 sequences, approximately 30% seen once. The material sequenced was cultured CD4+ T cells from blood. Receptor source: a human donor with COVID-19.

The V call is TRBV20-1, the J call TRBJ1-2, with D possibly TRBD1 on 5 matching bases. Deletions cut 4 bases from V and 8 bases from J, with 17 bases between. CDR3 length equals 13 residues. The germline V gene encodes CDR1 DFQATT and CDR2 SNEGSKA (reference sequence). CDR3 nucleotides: TGCAGTGCTAAGACAGACCGGACTATGGGCTACACCTTC. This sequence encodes CSAKTDRTMGYTF.

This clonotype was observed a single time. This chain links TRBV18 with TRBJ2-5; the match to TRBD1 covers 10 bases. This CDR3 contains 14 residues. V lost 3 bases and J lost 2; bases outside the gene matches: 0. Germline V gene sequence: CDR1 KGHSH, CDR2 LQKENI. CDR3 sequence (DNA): TGTGCCAGCTCACCGGGACAGGGGCAAGAGACCCAGTACTTC. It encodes CASSPGQGQETQYF.

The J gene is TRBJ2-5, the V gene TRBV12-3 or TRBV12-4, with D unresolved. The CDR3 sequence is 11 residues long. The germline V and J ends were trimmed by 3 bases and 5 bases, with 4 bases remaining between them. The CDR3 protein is CASSFKETQYF. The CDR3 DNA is TGTGCCAGCAGTTTTAAGGAGACCCAGTACTTC.

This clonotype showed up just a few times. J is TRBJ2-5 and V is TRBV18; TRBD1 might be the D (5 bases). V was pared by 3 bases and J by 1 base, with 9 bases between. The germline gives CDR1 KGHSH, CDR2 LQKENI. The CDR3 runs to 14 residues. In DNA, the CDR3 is TGTGCCAGCTCACCGCAGGACATCCAAGAGACCCAGTACTTC. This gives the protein CASSPQDIQETQYF.

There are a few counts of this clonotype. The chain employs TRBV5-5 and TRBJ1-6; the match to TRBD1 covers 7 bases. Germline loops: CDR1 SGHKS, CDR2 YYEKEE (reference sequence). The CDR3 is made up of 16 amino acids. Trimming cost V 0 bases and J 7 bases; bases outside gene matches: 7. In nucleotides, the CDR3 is TGTGCCAGCAGCTTGGGACAGGGAAGGGACAATTCACCCCTCCACTTT. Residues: CASSLGQGRDNSPLHF.

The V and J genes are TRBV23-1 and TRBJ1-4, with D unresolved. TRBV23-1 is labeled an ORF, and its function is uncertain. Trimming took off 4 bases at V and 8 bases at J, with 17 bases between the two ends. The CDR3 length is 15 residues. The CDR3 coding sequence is TGCGCCAGCAGTCCCTCCTCCGCCATCGGGGAAAAACTGTTTTTT. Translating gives CASSPSSAIGEKLFF.

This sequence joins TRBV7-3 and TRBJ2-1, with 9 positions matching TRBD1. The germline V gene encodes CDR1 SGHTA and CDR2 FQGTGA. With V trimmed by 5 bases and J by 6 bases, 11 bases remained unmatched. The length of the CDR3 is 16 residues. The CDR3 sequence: CASSLLPGQGINEQFF. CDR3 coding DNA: TGTGCCAGCAGCCTACTCCCGGGACAGGGCATCAATGAGCAGTTCTTC.

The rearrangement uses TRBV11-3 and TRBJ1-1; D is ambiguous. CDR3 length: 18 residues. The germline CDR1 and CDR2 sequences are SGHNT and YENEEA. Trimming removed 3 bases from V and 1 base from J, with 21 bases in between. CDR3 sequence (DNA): TGTGCCAGCAGCTTCCCAAATTTGACGGGCTCAAGGAACACTGAAGCTTTCTTT. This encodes CASSFPNLTGSRNTEAFF.